The 8 T cell receptor beta chains presented below share a single source sample, sequenced in a study of CD8+ T cells in alopecia areata. cDNA serving as the sequencing template came from extracted, reverse transcribed RNA. Method: immunoSEQ multiplex PCR; TCRdb's copy keeps in-frame clones and lacks some. The sample shows about 91,000 clones, around 44% of them seen only once. Source material: CD4+ T cells sorted from blood. The receptors were sampled from a human donor with alopecia areata.

The genes are TRBV18 and TRBJ2-5; the D gene is possibly TRBD1 (6 bases). The CDR3 is made up of 15 amino acids. Between the trimmed V and J ends, which lost 5 bases and 2 bases, there was a span of 15 bases. The germline gives CDR1 KGHSH, CDR2 LQKENI. Written as DNA, the CDR3 is TGTGCCAGCTCAGCAAGCCAGGGGTATCAAGAGACCCAGTACTTC. This codes for CASSASQGYQETQYF.

The V call is TRBV5-1, the J call TRBJ1-6; TRBD1 might be the D (6 bases). V was cut by 3 bases and J by 9 bases, with 13 bases left in between. Germline CDR1 is SGHRS and CDR2 is YFSETQ. The CDR3 runs 14 residues. DNA for the CDR3: TGCGCCAGCAGCTCCCGGACAGAAGGTTCACCCCTCCACTTT. Its translation: CASSSRTEGSPLHF.

The CDR3, as DNA: TGTGCCAGCAGCCTTAGCGGGACCGCCCAAGAGACCCAGTACTTC. Translating gives CASSLSGTAQETQYF. The chain has TRBV7-8 and TRBJ2-5, with TRBD2 matching 8 bases. This CDR3 comprises 15 residues. Germline CDR1 reads SGHVS; CDR2 reads FQNEAQ. V shed 5 bases and J 1 base; nucleotides not matched to a gene: 6.

In this sample, this clone turned up a few times. This chain joins TRBV29-1 and TRBJ1-2; D gene unclear. V lost 7 bases, J lost 3 bases, and 12 bases lay in between. The CDR3 covers 12 residues. CDR1 is SQVTM and CDR2 is ANQGSEA in the germline V gene. The CDR3 DNA reads TGCAGCGGCACGAGGGAAGACTATGGCTACACCTTC. This sequence encodes CSGTREDYGYTF.

The genes are TRBV7-9 and TRBJ2-7; D is undetermined. Per the germline V gene, CDR1 is SEHNR and CDR2 is FQNEAQ (reference sequence). The CDR3 spans 12 residues. V shed 3 bases and J shed 2 bases, with 5 bases lying between them. CDR3 amino acids: CASSFRAYEQYF. The CDR3 DNA sequence: TGTGCCAGCAGCTTCCGGGCCTACGAGCAGTACTTC. Variable domain in full (rest from reference TRBV7-9 and TRBJ2-7): DTGVSQNPRHKITKRGQNVTFRCDPISEHNRLYWYRQTLGQGPEFLTYFQNEAQLEKSRLLSDRFSAERPKGSFSTLEIQRTEQGDSAMYLCASSFRAYEQYFGPGTRLTVT.

The chain links TRBV28 to TRBJ2-2, with 8 bases lining up with TRBD1. Germline V gene data show CDR1 as MDHEN and CDR2 as SYDVKM. The ends lost 7 bases at V and 4 bases at J; junction bases unmatched: 8. This CDR3 has 15 amino acids. The CDR3 DNA sequence: TGTGCCAGCAAGGAGACAGGGGCGGGCACCGGGGAGCTGTTTTTT. Protein: CASKETGAGTGELFF.

The chain carries TRBV11-3 and TRBJ2-7; 9 bases align to TRBD1. Germline V gene data show CDR1 as SGHNT and CDR2 as YENEEA. Trimming took 3 bases from V and 7 from J; bases not matched to a gene: 10. The CDR3 runs 15 residues. The CDR3 here is CASSFFGTGLGEQYF. DNA for the CDR3: TGTGCCAGCAGCTTCTTTGGGACAGGGCTCGGAGAGCAGTACTTC.

The table lists this clone with a few counts. The chain joins TRBV28 to TRBJ2-7; TRBD1 matches 10 bases. From germline, CDR1 is MDHEN and CDR2 SYDVKM. This CDR3 region has 15 residues. V trimming: 7 bases; J trimming: 4 bases; junction bases outside the gene matches: 10. Written as DNA, the CDR3 is TGTGCCAGCACGTTATCAGGACAGGGGGTTTACGAGCAGTACTTC. This gives the protein CASTLSGQGVYEQYF.